This T cell receptor beta chain is drawn from a study of T cells expressing NK-cell markers. TCRdb re-called the 5' RACE reads; every CDR3 protein appears as one record, without DNA. This sample's table reports about 260,000 distinct CDR3 sequences. The CDR3 sequence is 14 residues long. Germline assignment: CDR1 LNHDA and CDR2 SQIVND (reference sequence). The receptor's source is a woman aged 18 to 75 in good health. V and J are TRBV19 and TRBJ2-2. The sample taken for sequencing was blood T cells: a sorted CD56 or NKG2C T cell subset, CD4+ or CD8+ T cells, or bulk PBMC T cells (not recorded which). The CDR3 reads CASSMDRNTGELFF. Full variable domain (outside the CDR3, taken from reference TRBV19 and TRBJ2-2): DGGITQSPKYLFRKEGQNVTLSCEQNLNHDAMYWYRQDPGQGLRLIYYSQIVNDFQKGDIAEGYSVSREKKESFPLTVTSAQKNPTAFYLCASSMDRNTGELFFGEGSRLTVL.